This is a list of T cell receptor beta chains from one sample in a study of blood T cells in healthy people across ages. TCRdb analysed the 5' RACE reads with MiXCR anew, one entry per CDR3 protein. The sample consists of roughly 650,000 distinct CDR3 sequences, about 30% of them appearing once. The sequenced material came from blood. Receptor source: a woman at least 80 years old in good health. The conserved cysteine and the conserved F or W are not part of the CDR3 here. Fields, in order: J gene, V gene, clone size, CDR3 protein. Rows may omit the clone size; those that give it use once, few, many or a size class.

TRBJ2-7,TRBV4-3,NA,TSSPSLVAGLNNEQY
TRBJ2-3,TRBV11-2,NA,ASSPDPSGGTDTQY
TRBJ1-4,TRBV30,NA,AWWSWGNEKLF
TRBJ1-2,TRBV30,many,AARVGGYT
TRBJ2-5,TRBV5-1,many,ASSFRVATQETQY
TRBJ2-2,TRBV5-1,NA,ASSLAGLGFVNTGELF
TRBJ2-1,TRBV7-9,NA,ASSQGGGADNEQF
TRBJ2-7,TRBV6-5,NA,ASRNKDSPPLYEQY
TRBJ1-5,TRBV6-1,NA,ASSEQEISNQPQH
TRBJ2-2,TRBV5-1,few,ASSPMTGPTGELF
TRBJ1-2,TRBV4-2,many,ASSLEPASFYGYT
TRBJ2-6,TRBV30,NA,ACTDLGTGEAGANVLT
TRBJ2-1,TRBV6-1,few,ASSANRYNEQF
TRBJ2-5,TRBV5-4,NA,ASSSRQGSYGQY
TRBJ2-7,TRBV20-1,NA,SAAYTGSYEQY
TRBJ2-4,TRBV11-2,few,ASSWGPAGAKNIQY
TRBJ2-7,TRBV7-2,few,ASSRLRTGTGGEQY
TRBJ1-1,TRBV27,few,ASSWDRGRTEAF
TRBJ2-3,TRBV29-1,many,SAGIPISDTQY
TRBJ1-1,TRBV11-2,NA,ASSLRRVMNTEAF
TRBJ2-1,TRBV20-1,NA,SAPSGTSGSWEQF
TRBJ1-2,TRBV10-3,NA,AISEAPAGGSTYVGYT
TRBJ2-1,TRBV24-1,NA,ATRSGLGDNEQF
TRBJ1-3,TRBV7-3,NA,ASSSSPDRPAGRNTIY
TRBJ1-2,TRBV6-2/TRBV6-3,many,ASSYGDTYGYT
TRBJ1-4,TRBV20-1,many,SATPTGREKLF
TRBJ2-2,TRBV9,few,ASSGAGGSTGELF
TRBJ2-5,TRBV7-9,NA,ASSSNPGSQEQY
TRBJ2-6,TRBV6-6,many,ASGDRVFSGANVLT
TRBJ2-1,TRBV25-1,many,ASSDPRTSGGSSYNEQF
TRBJ2-2,TRBV7-2,NA,ASGPLATGELF
TRBJ1-3,TRBV9,NA,ASSVGHSKAGNTIY
TRBJ2-5,TRBV4-3,many,ASSQTLTGQETQY
TRBJ2-2,TRBV29-1,few,SVVGGAGSNTGELF
TRBJ2-1,TRBV10-3,many,AISEGTSGGSEQF
TRBJ1-1,TRBV7-3,few,ASSLTRTENTEAF
TRBJ1-1,TRBV6-6,few,ASSYTGTGGTEAF
TRBJ2-5,TRBV2,many,ASTETVAFSYQETQY
TRBJ1-1,TRBV30,NA,AWSSFRTEAF
TRBJ2-7,TRBV28,few,ASSVQGVTYEQY
TRBJ2-3,TRBV18,NA,ASSPLGRGSTDTQY
TRBJ1-1,TRBV4-3,few,ASSQGIWVRAF
TRBJ1-1,TRBV7-3,many,ASSVQPNTEAF
TRBJ2-7,TRBV15,many,ATSRKGNLDEQY
TRBJ1-1,TRBV4-1,few,ASSQRTGPGPEAF
TRBJ1-2,TRBV20-1,few,SASSTAHGYT
TRBJ2-2,TRBV28,NA,ATNLPGLASGELF
TRBJ2-5,TRBV7-6,NA,ASSLASWVN
TRBJ2-4,TRBV6-6,many,ATSPRNIQY